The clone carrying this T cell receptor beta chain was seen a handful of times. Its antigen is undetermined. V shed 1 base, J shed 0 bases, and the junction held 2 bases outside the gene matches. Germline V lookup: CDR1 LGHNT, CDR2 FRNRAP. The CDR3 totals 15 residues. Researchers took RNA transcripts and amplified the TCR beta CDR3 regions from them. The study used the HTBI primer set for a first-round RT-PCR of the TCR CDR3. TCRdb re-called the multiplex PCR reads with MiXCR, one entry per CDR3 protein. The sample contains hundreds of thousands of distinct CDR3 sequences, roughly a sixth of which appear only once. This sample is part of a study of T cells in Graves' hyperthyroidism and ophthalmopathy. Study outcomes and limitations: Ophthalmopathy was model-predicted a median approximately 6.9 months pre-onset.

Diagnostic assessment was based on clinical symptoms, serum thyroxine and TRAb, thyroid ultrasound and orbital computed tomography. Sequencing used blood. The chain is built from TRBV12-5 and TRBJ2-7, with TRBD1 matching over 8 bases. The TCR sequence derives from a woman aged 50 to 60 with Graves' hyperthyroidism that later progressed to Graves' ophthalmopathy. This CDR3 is CASGLGDRSSYEQYF. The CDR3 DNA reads TGTGCTAGTGGTTTGGGGGACAGGAGCTCCTACGAGCAGTACTTC.